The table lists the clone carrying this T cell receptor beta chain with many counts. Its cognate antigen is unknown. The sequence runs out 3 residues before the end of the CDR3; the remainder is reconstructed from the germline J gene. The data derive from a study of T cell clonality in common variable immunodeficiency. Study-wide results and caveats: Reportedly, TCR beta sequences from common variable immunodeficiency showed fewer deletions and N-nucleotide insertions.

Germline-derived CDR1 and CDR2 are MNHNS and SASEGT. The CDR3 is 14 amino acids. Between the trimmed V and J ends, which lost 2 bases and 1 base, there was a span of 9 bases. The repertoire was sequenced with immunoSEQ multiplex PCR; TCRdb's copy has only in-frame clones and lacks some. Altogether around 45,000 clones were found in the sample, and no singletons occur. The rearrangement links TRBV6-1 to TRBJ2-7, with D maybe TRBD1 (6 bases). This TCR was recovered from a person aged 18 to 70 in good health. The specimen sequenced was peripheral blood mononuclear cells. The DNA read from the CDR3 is TGTGCCAGCAGTGAAAACAGGGTTTCCTACGAG. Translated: CASSENRVSYE. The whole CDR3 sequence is CASSENRVSYEQYF.